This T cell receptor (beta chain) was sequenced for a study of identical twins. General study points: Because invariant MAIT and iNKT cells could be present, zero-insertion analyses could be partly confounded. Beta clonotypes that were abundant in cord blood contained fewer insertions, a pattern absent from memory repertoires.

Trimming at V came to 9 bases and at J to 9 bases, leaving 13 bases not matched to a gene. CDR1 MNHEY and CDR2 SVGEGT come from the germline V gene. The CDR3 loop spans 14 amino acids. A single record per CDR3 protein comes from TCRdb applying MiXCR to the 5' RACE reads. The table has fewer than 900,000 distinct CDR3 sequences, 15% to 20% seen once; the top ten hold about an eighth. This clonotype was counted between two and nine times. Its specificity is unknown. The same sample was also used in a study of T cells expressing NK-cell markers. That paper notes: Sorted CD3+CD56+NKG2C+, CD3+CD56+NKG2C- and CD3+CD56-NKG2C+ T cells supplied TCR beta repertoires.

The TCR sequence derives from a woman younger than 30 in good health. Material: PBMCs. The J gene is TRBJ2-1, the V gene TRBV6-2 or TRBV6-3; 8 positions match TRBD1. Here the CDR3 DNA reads TGTGCCAGTTTGTGGGACAGGTCCTATGGTGAGCAGTTCTTC. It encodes CASLWDRSYGEQFF.